This TCR beta chain was obtained from a study of sequential checkpoint blockade in melanoma. Study information: First-line arms were nivolumab then ipilimumab, or the reverse, randomized 1:1. Both treatment sequences were followed by maintenance nivolumab.

This table comes from immunoSEQ multiplex PCR, and its TCRdb copy is limited to in-frame clones, with some not included. The data hold 15,000 to 20,000 clones, with more than 65% observed a single time. Germline lookup yields CDR1 MNHNS and CDR2 SASEGT. The CDR3 totals 14 residues. This sample's treatment: randomized to nivolumab then ipilimumab (arm A) or the reverse (arm B). This chain joins TRBV6-1 and TRBJ2-7; possible D gene TRBD2, 6 bases. The J call could be wrong; TRBJ2-1 is a better fit for the DNA end. Sequencing was performed on tumor tissue (inferred from file names), taken from a patient given nivolumab and ipilimumab in sequence. This clonotype was sampled from a human donor with melanoma. In nucleotides, the CDR3 is TGTGCCAGCAGTGAAGCGGTCCGGGGAGGTGAGCAGTTCTTC. Encoded protein: CASSEAVRGGEQFF.